Below, 20 T cell receptor beta chains from the same sample are listed, as sequenced in a study of radiation and T cells in renal cell carcinoma. Produced via immunoSEQ multiplex PCR; TCRdb's table is partial and in-frame only. The sample lists 150,000 to 200,000 clones; about 87% were seen once. The time point: blood 4 weeks post-SBRT, at nephrectomy. Treatment defined: 15 Gy SBRT to primary tumor, nephrectomy 4 weeks later. The specimen was blood, collected from a patient whose treatment included radiotherapy and nephrectomy. These TCRs come from a woman in her fifties or sixties with renal cell carcinoma.

The rearrangement uses TRBV5-1 and TRBJ2-1, with TRBD1 as a possible D gene (5 bases). V shed 1 base and J shed 4 bases, with 9 bases lying between them. The CDR3 sequence is 14 residues long. Germline loops: CDR1 SGHRS, CDR2 YFSETQ. The DNA of the CDR3 is TGCGCCAGCAGCTTGAACCAGGGATACAATGAGCAGTTCTTC. Protein product: CASSLNQGYNEQFF.

This clone was seen once. The rearrangement uses TRBV4-3 and TRBJ1-2, with TRBD1 matching over 8 bases. The CDR3 has 15 amino acids. V trimming: 4 bases; J trimming: 4 bases; junction bases outside the gene matches: 8. Per germline, CDR1 LGHNA and CDR2 YSLEER. The CDR3 DNA follows: TGCGCCAGCAGCCTCAAACTTACAGGGGGCTATGGCTACACCTTC. This gives the protein CASSLKLTGGYGYTF.

The genes are TRBV14 and TRBJ1-5, with TRBD1 matching 7 bases. The CDR3 is 13 residues long. Looked up from germline, CDR1 is SGHDN and CDR2 is FVKESK. The trim removed 2 bases at V and 6 bases at J, leaving 1 base unmatched. CDR3: CASSQWTGQPQHF. The CDR3 DNA is TGTGCCAGCAGCCAATGGACAGGTCAGCCCCAGCATTTT. Filled out from reference TRBV14 and TRBJ1-5, the complete variable domain reads EAGVTQFPSHSVIEKGQTVTLRCDPISGHDNLYWYRRVMGKEIKFLLHFVKESKQDESGMPNNRFLAERTGGTYSTLKVQPAELEDSGVYFCASSQWTGQPQHFGDGTRLSIL.

This chain joins TRBV7-2 and TRBJ2-1; D tentatively reads TRBD1 or TRBD2 (5 bases each). The V gene lost 5 bases and the J gene lost 2 bases, with 13 bases spanning the gap. This CDR3 spans 15 amino acids. Germline loops: CDR1 SGHTA, CDR2 FQGNSA. CDR3 sequence reads: CASSPGATTYNEQFF. Here the CDR3 DNA reads TGTGCCAGCAGCCCCGGGGCGACTACCTACAATGAGCAGTTCTTC.

This chain uses TRBV7-9 with TRBJ1-6, with D maybe TRBD1 (6 bases). V lost 5 bases and J 1 base, leaving 12 bases between the germline ends. The CDR3 length is 16 residues. Germline CDR1 reads SEHNR; CDR2 reads FQNEAQ (reference sequence). In nucleotides, the CDR3 is TGTGCCAGCAGCCTTAACAGGGTGTCCTATAATTCACCCCTCCACTTT. This translates into CASSLNRVSYNSPLHF.

J is TRBJ1-6 and V is TRBV13, with TRBD1 matching 8 bases. There are 15 residues in the CDR3. Germline V gene lookup returns CDR1 PRHDT and CDR2 FYEKMQ (reference sequence). The V gene end was trimmed by 4 bases and the J gene end by 6 bases; junction bases not matched to a gene: 5. The DNA for the CDR3 is TGTGCCAGCAGCTCCCGTGACAGGGGTAATTCACCCCTCCACTTT. It is translated as CASSSRDRGNSPLHF.

The rearrangement links TRBV9 to TRBJ2-3; TRBD1 agrees at 11 bases. The length of the CDR3 is 16 residues. Trimming removed 4 bases from V and 4 bases from J; junction bases left unmatched: 8. Germline V gives CDR1 SGDLS, CDR2 YYNGEE. The CDR3 nucleotides are TGTGCCAGCAGCTTCGGACAGGGGGCTAGCGCAGATACGCAGTATTTT. The encoded protein is CASSFGQGASADTQYF.

This chain links TRBV5-8 with TRBJ1-5, with a tentative D call TRBD1 (5 bases). This CDR3 is built from 17 residues. Germline V gives CDR1 SGHTS, CDR2 YDEGEE. V dropped 2 bases and J dropped 0 bases, with 15 bases sitting between them. CDR3 amino acids: CASSFPREGLSNQPQHF. The DNA for the CDR3 is TGTGCCAGCAGCTTCCCCAGGGAGGGACTTAGCAATCAGCCCCAGCATTTT.

This clone was detected many times. The V call is TRBV7-9, the J call TRBJ1-1, with D unclear. V was pared by 5 bases and J by 4 bases, with 14 bases between. This CDR3 spans 14 amino acids. Germline CDR1 is SEHNR and CDR2 is FQNEAQ (reference sequence). The CDR3 nucleotides are TGTGCCAGCAGCGAGTGGACGGGCGGCACTGAAGCTTTCTTT. Translating gives CASSEWTGGTEAFF.

The chain combines TRBV7-2 with TRBJ1-1, with D possibly being TRBD1 (5 bases). V lost 1 base to trimming and J lost 1 base, with 10 bases between them. The CDR3 totals 15 residues. Germline V gene data show CDR1 as SGHTA and CDR2 as FQGNSA. CDR3 residues: CASSLVGTGNTEAFF. In DNA form, the CDR3 reads TGTGCCAGCAGCTTAGTAGGCACAGGGAACACTGAAGCTTTCTTT.

The CDR3, as DNA: TGCGCCAGCAGCCAAACACAGGGATCTGGGGCCAACGTCCTGACTTTC. Encoded protein: CASSQTQGSGANVLTF. V and J are TRBV4-3 and TRBJ2-6; perhaps TRBD1 as D (6 bases). With 2 bases removed from V and 1 base from J, the gap between germline ends came to 9 bases. Per the germline V gene, CDR1 is LGHNA and CDR2 is YSLEER. CDR3 length equals 16 residues.

The genes are TRBV6-1 and TRBJ1-1, with D tentatively TRBD1 (5 bases). Between the trimmed V and J ends, which lost 6 bases and 3 bases, there was a span of 11 bases. This CDR3 has 13 residues. CDR1 and CDR2 from the germline V gene are MNHNS and SASEGT. The CDR3 DNA reads TGTGCCAGCAGCGCCGAAGGGGACACTGAAGCTTTCTTT. It yields the protein CASSAEGDTEAFF.

CDR3 nucleotides: TGTGCCAGCAGCTTGGATCCCCTGGGAGAGACCCAGTACTTC. Translation gives CASSLDPLGETQYF. The gene calls are TRBV5-4 and TRBJ2-5; D is uncertain. The CDR3 runs 14 residues. The germline gives CDR1 SGHNT, CDR2 YYREEE (reference sequence). V lost 0 bases and J lost 4, with 10 bases in between.

In this sample, this clone turned up a few times. The chain couples TRBV30 to TRBJ1-5; 7 bases line up with TRBD1. Germline CDR1 GTSNPN, CDR2 SVGIG (reference sequence). The CDR3 is 16 amino acids. V lost 3 bases and J lost 2; bases outside the gene matches: 10. In DNA form, the CDR3 reads TGTGCCTGGAGCGGTCCCGGGACAGCCGGCAATCAGCCCCAGCATTTT. Translating gives CAWSGPGTAGNQPQHF.

V gene TRBV14 combines with J gene TRBJ2-2; 10 nucleotides match TRBD1. The ends lost 3 bases at V and 7 bases at J; junction bases unmatched: 8. The germline gives CDR1 SGHDN, CDR2 FVKESK. The CDR3 sequence is 16 residues long. CDR3 nucleotide sequence: TGTGCCAGCAGCCACTCAGTGACAGGGGGCAACGGGGAGCTGTTTTTT. This translates into CASSHSVTGGNGELFF.

The chain employs TRBV7-6 and TRBJ1-4; D may be TRBD1 (5 bases). Germline V gene sequence: CDR1 SGHVS, CDR2 FNYEAQ. Trimming took off 2 bases at V and 4 bases at J, with 17 bases between the two ends. This CDR3 is 17 amino acids long. For the CDR3, the DNA is TGTGCCAGCAGCTTATTAGGGGAAGGCATTAGTAATGAAAAACTGTTTTTT. Its protein is CASSLLGEGISNEKLFF.

The genes are TRBV7-8 and TRBJ2-1, with D possibly being TRBD1 or TRBD2 (6 bases each). From germline, CDR1 is SGHVS and CDR2 FQNEAQ. The V gene lost 1 base and the J gene lost 9 bases, with 16 bases spanning the gap. The CDR3 is 15 amino acids. The CDR3 DNA reads as TGTGCCAGCAGCTTAGAGGGGGGCCAGGAGGTTGAGCAGTTCTTC. Its translation is CASSLEGGQEVEQFF.

The V gene is TRBV29-1, the J gene TRBJ2-3; 14 bases map to TRBD2. CDR1 is SQVTM, CDR2 ANQGSEA, per germline. The trim removed 7 bases at V and 5 bases at J, leaving 8 bases unmatched. The CDR3 contains 15 residues. In nucleotides, the CDR3 is TGCAGCGGGGGGACTAGCGGGGGCCCCAGAGATACGCAGTATTTT. Protein product: CSGGTSGGPRDTQYF.

This sequence joins TRBV6-1 and TRBJ1-4; the D gene is possibly TRBD1 (5 bases). The CDR3 sequence is 15 residues long. Trimming took 6 bases from V and 8 from J, leaving 19 bases between them. Germline assignment: CDR1 MNHNS and CDR2 SASEGT. CDR3 DNA sequence: TGTGCCAGCAGCCGTCAGCTAGGGACGTCGGAAAAACTGTTTTTT. Amino acids: CASSRQLGTSEKLFF.

The gene calls are TRBV19 and TRBJ2-7, with 8 bases that match TRBD1. The CDR3 length is 14 residues. Losses at the gene ends were 6 bases for V and 2 bases for J; bases not matched to a gene: 6. CDR1 is LNHDA, CDR2 SQIVND, per germline (reference sequence). CDR3 DNA sequence: TGTGCCAGTAGATCCACAGGGGGTACCTACGAGCAGTACTTC. It is translated as CASRSTGGTYEQYF. Using reference TRBV19 and TRBJ2-7 for the parts outside the CDR3, the full variable domain is DGGITQSPKYLFRKEGQNVTLSCEQNLNHDAMYWYRQDPGQGLRLIYYSQIVNDFQKGDIAEGYSVSREKKESFPLTVTSAQKNPTAFYLCASRSTGGTYEQYFGPGTRLTVT.